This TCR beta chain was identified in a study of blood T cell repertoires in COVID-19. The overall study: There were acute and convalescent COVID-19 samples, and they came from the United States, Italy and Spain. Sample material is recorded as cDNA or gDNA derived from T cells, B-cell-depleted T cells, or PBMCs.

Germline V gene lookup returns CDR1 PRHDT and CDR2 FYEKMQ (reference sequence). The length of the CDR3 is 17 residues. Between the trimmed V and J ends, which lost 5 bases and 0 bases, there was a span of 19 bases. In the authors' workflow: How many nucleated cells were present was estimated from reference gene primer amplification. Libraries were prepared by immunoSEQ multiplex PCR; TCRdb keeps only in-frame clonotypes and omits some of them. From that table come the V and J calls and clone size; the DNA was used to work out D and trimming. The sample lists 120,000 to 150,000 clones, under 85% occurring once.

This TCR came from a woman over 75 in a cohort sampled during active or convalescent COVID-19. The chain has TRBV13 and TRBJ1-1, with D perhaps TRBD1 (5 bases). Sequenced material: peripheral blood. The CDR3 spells CASSRRGSLLMNTEAFF. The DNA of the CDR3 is TGTGCCAGCAGCCGGCGGGGGTCCTTGCTTATGAACACTGAAGCTTTCTTT.